Listed below are T cell receptor beta chains from one sample, sequenced in a study of CD8+ T cells in alopecia areata. TCRdb keeps only in-frame clones here, not all; method: immunoSEQ multiplex PCR. The sample has over 200,000 clones, around three fifths seen once. This sample comprised CD4+ T cells sorted from blood, obtained at week 4, from a patient treated with tofacitinib. Source of these receptors: a human donor with alopecia areata. The CDR3 runs from the conserved cysteine through the conserved F or W. D genes are given only for firm matches. Rows may omit the clone size; those that give it use once, few, many or a size class.

d_gene	j_gene	abundance	v_gene	CDR3nt	CDR3aa
.	TRBJ2-3	.	TRBV2	TGTGCCAGCAGTGCACAGGGCACCACCACAGATACGCAGTATTTT	CASSAQGTTTDTQYF
.	TRBJ2-5	.	TRBV29-1	TGCAGCGTTGAAGATCTCGGACAGCCACAAGAGACCCAGTACTTC	CSVEDLGQPQETQYF
.	TRBJ1-1	.	TRBV11-2	TGTGCCAGCAGCACCCAGGGGTCGAGCACTGAAGCTTTCTTT	CASSTQGSSTEAFF
.	TRBJ2-1	.	TRBV25-1	TGTGCCAGCAGTGAAACTAATCTTCTTAGTGGTGAGCAGTTCTTC	CASSETNLLSGEQFF
TRBD1	TRBJ1-1	.	TRBV19	TGTGCCAGTAGTCCGGGACAGGGAGCCACTGAAGCTTTCTTT	CASSPGQGATEAFF
.	TRBJ2-1	.	TRBV29-1	TGCAGCGTCGAACAGGGTAATGAGCAGTTCTTC	CSVEQGNEQFF
TRBD2	TRBJ2-7	.	TRBV5-7	TGTGCCAGCAGCCCCCCGGGGGGGGCGCGATACGAGCAGTACTTC	CASSPPGGARYEQYF
.	TRBJ2-7	.	TRBV4-1	TGCGCCAGCAGCGTAGACTCGAAAGTCTACGAGCAGTACTTC	CASSVDSKVYEQYF
.	TRBJ1-1	.	TRBV29-1	TGCAGCGTTGAACCCCAGGAAGGGGGGAATTACGAAGCTTTCTTT	CSVEPQEGGNYEAFF
.	TRBJ2-7	few	TRBV23-1	TGCGCCAGCAGTACACCTAACAGGGCAATCGACGAGCAGTACTTC	CASSTPNRAIDEQYF
TRBD1	TRBJ1-2	.	TRBV13	TGTGCCAGCAGCAGGACAGGAAATGACTACACCTTC	CASSRTGNDYTF
.	TRBJ1-1	.	TRBV29-1	TGCAGCGTTGGGTTACGGAACACTGAAGCTTTCTTT	CSVGLRNTEAFF
.	TRBJ2-5	.	TRBV25-1	TGTGCCAGCAGTGAATTGGGATTCCTGGAGCGTCAAGAGACCCAGTACTTC	CASSELGFLERQETQYF
.	TRBJ2-6	once	TRBV6-6	TGTGCCAGCAGTTACCTGCGGTCTGGGGCCAACGTCCTGACTTTC	CASSYLRSGANVLTF
.	TRBJ2-5	.	TRBV30	TGTGCCTGGAGTGCCGCAGGGATACAGTACTTC	CAWSAAGIQYF
TRBD1	TRBJ1-6	.	TRBV19	TGTGCCAGTAGAACGGGACAGATCGGTTCACCCCTCCACTTT	CASRTGQIGSPLHF
.	TRBJ1-5	.	TRBV30	TGTGCCTGGAGTGTAAGATACAATCAGCCCCAGCATTTT	CAWSVRYNQPQHF
.	TRBJ2-5	.	TRBV4-2	TGTGCCAGCAGCCAAGACCGGGCGGGGAGCCAAGAGACCCAGTACTTC	CASSQDRAGSQETQYF
.	TRBJ2-3	once	TRBV2	TGTGCCAGCAGGATTACGGGGGGCCGTAGAGATACGCAGTATTTT	CASRITGGRRDTQYF
.	TRBJ2-5	few	TRBV6-5	TGTGCCAGCAGTTACTGGGGTAGGGAGACCCAGTACTTC	CASSYWGRETQYF
.	TRBJ2-7	.	TRBV4-3	TGCGCCAGCAGCCGGAACAGCCTTGCCTACGAGCAGTACTTC	CASSRNSLAYEQYF
TRBD1	TRBJ1-1	.	TRBV29-1	TGCAGCGTTGAGCAGGGGGCATGGGACACTGAAGCTTTCTTT	CSVEQGAWDTEAFF
.	TRBJ2-5	.	TRBV5-1	TGCGCCAGCAGCTTGGTTGAAGAGACCCAGTACTTC	CASSLVEETQYF
.	TRBJ1-2	few	TRBV6-5	TGTGCCAGCAGACAGAACTATGGCTACACCTTC	CASRQNYGYTF
.	TRBJ1-5	few	TRBV30	TGTGCCTGGAGTGTCGCCGGTAGCAATCAGCCCCAGCATTTT	CAWSVAGSNQPQHF
.	TRBJ1-5	.	TRBV5-1	TGCGCCAGCAGCTCGGGGGATTATAGCAATCAGCCCCAGCATTTT	CASSSGDYSNQPQHF
.	TRBJ2-7	.	TRBV2	TGTGCCAGCAGTGTTTTGTACGAGCAGTACTTC	CASSVLYEQYF
TRBD2	TRBJ2-3	.	TRBV7-2	TGTGCCAGCAGCACAAGCGGGGGGTCAGATACGCAGTATTTT	CASSTSGGSDTQYF